This TCR beta chain emerged from a study of T cell responses to AZD1222 COVID-19 vaccine. Germline CDR1 reads SGDLS; CDR2 reads YYNGEE. The CDR3 is made up of 17 amino acids. Losses at the gene ends were 1 base for V and 4 bases for J; bases not matched to a gene: 8. This clone was detected once. Only in-frame clones appear in the TCRdb table, and some are missing; sequencing was by immunoSEQ multiplex PCR. The sample has 120,000 or so clones, 87% seen once. The chain couples TRBV9 to TRBJ1-5, with 10 bases that match TRBD1. The TCR comes from an adult in good health. Sequencing was performed on peripheral blood, taken on day 0 of AZD1222 vaccination. The CDR3 is CASSVLPGQGRNQPQHF. The CDR3 DNA reads as TGTGCCAGCAGCGTACTCCCGGGACAGGGGAGGAATCAGCCCCAGCATTTT. The full variable domain, rest sourced from reference TRBV9 and TRBJ1-5, is DSGVTQTPKHLITATGQRVTLRCSPRSGDLSVYWYQQSLDQGLQFLIQYYNGEERAKGNILERFSAQQFPDLHSELNLSSLELGDSALYFCASSVLPGQGRNQPQHFGDGTRLSIL.